Presented here are 19 T cell receptor beta chains from one specimen sequenced in a study of blood T cell repertoires in COVID-19. Clones were sequenced by immunoSEQ multiplex PCR, and TCRdb holds only the in-frame ones, with some missing. Counted here are around 50,000 clones, almost 80% occurring once; the ten biggest clones make up roughly 6%. Input material: PBMCs or T cells enriched from blood (not recorded which). The receptor set was obtained from a woman between 50 and 59 years old with acute COVID-19.

V and J are TRBV11-2 and TRBJ1-1; D is perhaps TRBD1 (6 bases). Trimming pared 5 bases from V and 1 base from J, leaving 11 bases between. Germline assignment: CDR1 SGHAT and CDR2 FQNNGV. The length of the CDR3 is 14 residues. The CDR3 bases are TGTGCCAGCAGCATGGACAGTCAGAACACTGAAGCTTTCTTT. It translates to CASSMDSQNTEAFF. The whole variable domain, filled in from reference TRBV11-2 and TRBJ1-1, reads EAGVAQSPRYKIIEKRQSVAFWCNPISGHATLYWYQQILGQGPKLLIQFQNNGVVDDSQLPKDRFSAERLKGVDSTLKIQPAKLEDSAVYLCASSMDSQNTEAFFGQGTRLTVV.

The chain couples TRBV20-1 to TRBJ1-5; 8 positions match TRBD1. V shed 3 bases and J 0 bases; nucleotides not matched to a gene: 7. CDR1 DFQATT and CDR2 SNEGSKA come from the germline V gene (reference sequence). This CDR3 is 16 amino acids long. This CDR3 reads CSASQGASLSNQPQHF. The CDR3 DNA sequence: TGCAGTGCTAGTCAGGGGGCCTCCCTTAGCAATCAGCCCCAGCATTTT.

The V call is TRBV7-3, the J call TRBJ2-5, with a weak D call TRBD2 (6 bases). The ends were cut back, 0 bases at V and 2 bases at J, with 13 bases in the middle. This CDR3 region has 16 residues. The germline V gene has CDR1 SGHTA and CDR2 FQGTGA. CDR3 amino acids: CASSLTGSGPQETQYF. The CDR3 DNA is TGTGCCAGCAGCTTAACGGGGAGCGGGCCGCAAGAGACCCAGTACTTC.

The V gene is TRBV7-9, the J gene TRBJ2-5; tentative D call: TRBD2 (7 bases). V was shortened by 6 bases and J by 1 base, with 9 bases between the two germline ends. CDR1 SEHNR and CDR2 FQNEAQ come from the germline V gene (reference sequence). The CDR3 runs to 13 residues. The CDR3 protein is CASRGGPQETQYF. CDR3 coding DNA: TGTGCCAGCAGGGGGGGGCCCCAAGAGACCCAGTACTTC.

The DNA for the CDR3 is TGTGCCAGCAGCTTCAGACTAGCTAGTCCAGATACGCAGTATTTT. Protein: CASSFRLASPDTQYF. The chain combines TRBV7-8 with TRBJ2-3, with 7 bases lining up with TRBD2. V shed 3 bases, J shed 4 bases, and the junction held 7 bases outside the gene matches. The CDR3 length is 15 residues. The germline V gene has CDR1 SGHVS and CDR2 FQNEAQ.

This clone has only a few counts. The V call is TRBV2, the J call TRBJ2-2; tentative D call: TRBD1 (6 bases). CDR3 size: 12 residues. Trimming took off 8 bases at V and 6 bases at J, with 10 bases between the two ends. Germline assignment: CDR1 SNHLY and CDR2 FYNNEI. CDR3 amino acids: CASGGEAGELFF. CDR3 bases: TGTGCCAGCGGGGGCGAGGCCGGGGAGCTGTTTTTT.

The chain joins TRBV19 to TRBJ1-4; 8 bases are a match to TRBD1. The germline V gene encodes CDR1 LNHDA and CDR2 SQIVND (reference sequence). After removal of 1 base from V and 8 bases from J, the junction contained 3 bases not matched to a gene. The CDR3 loop spans 14 amino acids. As DNA, the CDR3 is TGTGCCAGTAGTATAGGGACAGGGCCCGAAAAACTGTTTTTT. Protein sequence: CASSIGTGPEKLFF.

This rearrangement joins TRBV12-3 or TRBV12-4 to TRBJ2-7; TRBD1 matches 8 bases. The CDR3 is 13 amino acids. Trimming removed 6 bases from V and 2 bases from J; junction bases left unmatched: 3. This chain's CDR3 is CASRVTGAYEQYF. The DNA for the CDR3 is TGTGCCAGCAGGGTGACAGGGGCCTACGAGCAGTACTTC.

The chain has TRBV10-3 and TRBJ2-3; TRBD2 agrees at 8 bases. The germline V gene has CDR1 ENHRY and CDR2 SYGVKD. J was trimmed by 5 bases and V by 2 bases; bases with no gene match: 6. The CDR3 totals 15 residues. CDR3 DNA: TGTGCCATCAGTGAGGCGGCGGGGGGTGGAGATACGCAGTATTTT. Protein sequence: CAISEAAGGGDTQYF.

CDR3 residues: CASSAAGLAVGTQYF. CDR3 coding DNA: TGTGCCAGTAGTGCAGCGGGACTAGCGGTAGGGACCCAGTACTTC. The chain couples TRBV19 to TRBJ2-5; 11 bases are a match to TRBD2. J was trimmed by 7 bases and V by 5 bases; bases with no gene match: 9. This CDR3 is built from 15 residues. Germline CDR1 LNHDA, CDR2 SQIVND (reference sequence).

This rearrangement joins TRBV24-1 to TRBJ2-1, with TRBD2 matching 14 bases. V trimming: 4 bases; J trimming: 9 bases; junction bases outside the gene matches: 10. Per the germline V gene, CDR1 is KGHDR and CDR2 is SFDVKD. The CDR3 spans 17 residues. Written as DNA, the CDR3 is TGTGCCACCAGTGAGGGGACTAGCGGGGGTGTTAGGAGTGAGCAGTTCTTC. Residues: CATSEGTSGGVRSEQFF.

This clone occurred a few times. The CDR3 DNA follows: TGTGCCAGCAGCTTGGGTGTCAGGGAACAAGAAGAAAAACTGTTTTTT. This sequence encodes CASSLGVREQEEKLFF. The chain is built from TRBV5-5 and TRBJ1-4; TRBD1 is a possible D gene (5 bases). Germline CDR1 and CDR2: SGHKS and YYEKEE (reference sequence). Trimming pared 0 bases from V and 8 bases from J, leaving 17 bases between. The CDR3 extends over 16 amino acids.

This clone occurred a few times. The chain carries TRBV13 and TRBJ1-2; D gene ambiguous. V was shortened by 0 bases and J by 2 bases, with 10 bases between the two germline ends. Looked up from germline, CDR1 is PRHDT and CDR2 is FYEKMQ (reference sequence). The CDR3 covers 15 residues. In DNA, the CDR3 is TGTGCCAGCAGCTTAGGGGAGGAAATCAACTATGGCTACACCTTC. Amino acids: CASSLGEEINYGYTF.

This sequence joins TRBV3-1 (or the pseudogene TRBV3-2) and TRBJ1-5; unclear D gene. Trimming left V 0 bases short and J 1 base short, with 7 bases between. The CDR3 totals 15 residues. Germline lookup yields CDR1 LGHDT and CDR2 YNNKEL (reference sequence). The chain's CDR3 is CASSQDLRSNQPQHF. The CDR3 nucleotides read TGTGCCAGCAGCCAAGATCTAAGAAGCAATCAGCCCCAGCATTTT.

The chain carries TRBV6-5 and TRBJ2-1; 9 bases agree with TRBD1. With V trimmed by 0 bases and J by 8 bases, 5 bases remained unmatched. The germline CDR1 and CDR2 sequences are MNHEY and SVGAGI. The CDR3 totals 15 residues. CDR3 residues: CASSYSDRGSDEQFF. The CDR3 region has the DNA TGTGCCAGCAGTTACTCTGACAGGGGGTCAGATGAGCAGTTCTTC.

This clone was picked up one time. The chain is built from TRBV3-1 (or the pseudogene TRBV3-2) and TRBJ2-7; 11 bases are shared with TRBD2. The CDR3 spans 15 residues. The V gene's germline CDR1 is LGHDT and CDR2 YNNKEL (reference sequence). V was clipped by 1 base and J by 3 bases; unmatched bases: 2. In nucleotides, the CDR3 is TGTGCCAGCAGCCAAGGACTAGCGGGGAACTACGAGCAGTACTTC. Translated, it gives CASSQGLAGNYEQYF.

This clone was seen once. The genes are TRBV6-5 and TRBJ1-5; D remains ambiguous. CDR1 and CDR2 from the germline V gene are MNHEY and SVGAGI. This CDR3 contains 13 residues. V shed 0 bases and J shed 5 bases, with 5 bases lying between them. The CDR3 protein is CASSYSRYQPQHF. CDR3 sequence (DNA): TGTGCCAGCAGTTACTCCCGGTATCAGCCCCAGCATTTT.

The rearrangement joins TRBV27 to TRBJ1-3; D is unclear. Per germline, CDR1 MNHEY and CDR2 SMNVEV (reference sequence). Trimming stripped 6 bases from V and 4 bases from J, with 10 bases between. The CDR3 runs 13 residues. CDR3 nucleotides: TGTGCCAGCAGCCGTCCTAGGGGAAACACCATATATTTT. It specifies CASSRPRGNTIYF.

The chain couples TRBV5-1 to TRBJ2-2; TRBD1 agrees at 9 bases. CDR1 and CDR2 from the germline V gene are SGHRS and YFSETQ. The CDR3 sequence is 14 residues long. The J segment lost 3 bases and the V segment lost 6 bases, leaving 3 bases of the junction unmatched. CDR3 nucleotide sequence: TGCGCCAGCACCGACAGGGGGTACACCGGGGAGCTGTTTTTT. Translation gives CASTDRGYTGELFF.